Below, one T cell receptor (beta chain) is given with its context. The CDR3 runs 19 residues. Trimming at V came to 4 bases and at J to 6 bases, leaving 20 bases not matched to a gene. CDR1 and CDR2 from the germline V gene are SEHNR and FQNEAQ (reference sequence). The data originate from a study of blood T cell repertoires in COVID-19. Original processing methods: Scientists estimated how many nucleated cells there were by amplifying reference gene primers. Clones were read by immunoSEQ multiplex PCR, and TCRdb kept only the in-frame ones, dropping some. The D gene and trimming were derived from the DNA, and the V and J assignments and clone size from that table. The data show roughly 160,000 clones, roughly 85% seen once.

The clonotype originates from a woman aged 50 to 60 with COVID-19, enrolled during active disease. V and J are TRBV7-9 and TRBJ1-5; 8 bases match TRBD1. Sample: peripheral blood. The DNA for the CDR3 is TGTGCCAGCAGCTCCGCGAGCGGAGCAGGGGGCGAAATTGGTCAGCCCCAGCATTTT. Translated, it gives CASSSASGAGGEIGQPQHF.